This T cell receptor beta chain was sequenced during a study of early T cells in non-severe SARS-CoV-2 infection. On the study more broadly: The authors sequenced bulk RNA from unsorted whole blood, leaving chains unpaired. Study outcomes and limitations: Lookups in VDJdb leaned toward anti-spike CD8 responses and missed private and CD4 specificities.

Germline V gene sequence: CDR1 GTSNPN, CDR2 SVGIG (reference sequence). V trimming: 7 bases; J trimming: 8 bases; junction bases outside the gene matches: 12. The CDR3 sequence is 14 residues long. The TCR library protocol attached unique molecular identifiers to the individual cDNA molecules. From the 5' RACE reads, TCRdb called clonotypes with MiXCR, one entry per CDR3 protein. The profile shows some 30,000 distinct CDR3 sequences, roughly 5% of them singletons. As regards this clonotype: Its antigen remains unknown.

This chain links TRBV30 with TRBJ1-2; 11 bases fit TRBD1. Sequencing was performed on whole blood. The TCR was taken from an adult who was a healthcare worker with PCR-confirmed SARS-CoV-2 infection or an uninfected control (not recorded which). As DNA, the CDR3 is TGTGCCTTCCGGGACAGGGGGGACCCTTTCGGCTACACCTTC. As protein: CAFRDRGDPFGYTF.